This paragraph reports one T cell receptor beta chain. Compared with germline, one end of the junction differs, possibly owing to a read error. The table came from immunoSEQ multiplex PCR; TCRdb's copy has only in-frame clones and leaves some out. The profile shows 2,500,000 or so clones, roughly 93% of them singletons. This sample is part of a study of shared clonotypes between healthy human individuals. Sample: naive CD4+ T cells from PBMCs. Subset noted: CD45RA+ positively selected. The sequence was collected from a man aged 18 to 30 in good health. Some clones in this sample may be carry-over from other donors' samples.

CDR3 region: CASSLDLTGSGRGF. The CDR3 nucleotides read TGTGCCAGCAGCTTAGATCTCACAGGGTCCGGACGGGGGTTC. The rearrangement uses TRBV11-2 and TRBJ1-2; tentative D call: TRBD1 (6 bases). The CDR3 is 14 amino acids. In germline, CDR1 is SGHAT, CDR2 FQNNGV.